This T cell receptor beta chain was captured in a study of shared clonotypes between healthy human individuals. Study-wide background: Researchers assigned three CD4 naive, three CD4 memory, two CD8 naive and one CD8 memory plate to each donor.

V lost 2 bases to trimming and J lost 1 base, with 12 bases between them. CDR1 and CDR2 from the germline V gene are MNHNY and SVGAGI (reference sequence). The CDR3 spans 16 residues. Here immunoSEQ multiplex PCR was the method, and the copy in TCRdb shows in-frame clones only, minus some. The table has 2,100,000 or so clones, about 94% seen once. The V call is TRBV6-6, the J call TRBJ1-5, with D perhaps TRBD1 (5 bases). The sequence derives from a young man in good health. The sample was naive CD4+ T cells sorted from blood. The subset: CD45RA+ positively selected. This CDR3 is CASSYILGGSNQPQHF. CDR3 DNA: TGTGCCAGCAGTTACATTTTGGGGGGGAGCAATCAGCCCCAGCATTTT.